The rows below give T cell receptor beta chains drawn from one sample of a study of cytomegalovirus exposure and HLA in healthy donors. The data were produced by immunoSEQ multiplex PCR, yet TCRdb's version contains in-frame clones alone and is incomplete. The data contain 100,000 to 150,000 clones, approximately 80% of them singletons. Sequenced sample: PBMCs. The source is a male donor in good health and CMV-seropositive. The CDR3 runs from the conserved cysteine through the conserved F or W. D genes are given only for firm matches. Clone size is not always given. Where it is, it says once, few, many or a class for expanded clones.

>TRBV7-2|-|TRBJ1-2|-
TGTGCCAGCAGCTTGGTGGGCAGTTACCAGTATGGCTACACCTTC
CASSLVGSYQYGYTF
>TRBV11-3|-|TRBJ2-4|TRBD2
TGTGCCAGCAGCCTGACTAGCGAGTTAGATCAGTACTTC
CASSLTSELDQYF
>TRBV7-8|-|TRBJ2-7|-
TGTGCCAGCAGCTTAGTAGGAGGGGTCAGCTCCTACGAGCAGTACTTC
CASSLVGGVSSYEQYF
>TRBV5-1|-|TRBJ2-7|-
TGCGCCAGCAGCTTGGTGACTAGAGTCTACGAGCAGTACTTC
CASSLVTRVYEQYF
>TRBV27|-|TRBJ2-1|TRBD2
TGCGCCAGCAGTTCGATAGCGGGAGTAGCGGCTGAGCAGTTCTTC
CASSSIAGVAAEQFF
>TRBV4-2|once|TRBJ1-4|-
TGTGCCAGCAGCGTTAGTGGTGAAAAACTGTTTTTT
CASSVSGEKLFF
>TRBV4-2|-|TRBJ1-2|TRBD1
TGTGCCAGCAGCCATTCGCAGGGGGGATTAGGCTACACCTTC
CASSHSQGGLGYTF
>TRBV28|-|TRBJ2-4|-
TGTGCCAGCAGTTTATTAGAGAACATTCAGTACTTC
CASSLLENIQYF
>TRBV7-2|many|TRBJ2-7|TRBD2
TGTGCCAGCAGCATCACTAGCGGTCCCTACGAGCAGTACTTC
CASSITSGPYEQYF
>TRBV21-1|-|TRBJ2-7|-
TGTGCCAGCAGCCATACCCTTGGGACTAGCGGGAGAGGCCACTACGAGCAGTACTTC
CASSHTLGTSGRGHYEQYF
>TRBV11-2|-|TRBJ2-3|TRBD1
TGTGCCAGCAGCATCAAGCGGCAGGGGGCAAATACGCAGTATTTT
CASSIKRQGANTQYF
>TRBV1|-|TRBJ1-1|-
TGCGCCAGCAGCCAAGAACCCCGGGGGGTTAGGGGCGTTGGGGCTGAAGCTTTCTTT
CASSQEPRGVRGVGAEAFF
>TRBV28|few|TRBJ1-1|-
TGTGCCAGCCGGGACTCAGGGTCCACTGAAGCTTTCTTT
CASRDSGSTEAFF
>TRBV9|once|TRBJ2-2|-
TGTGCCAGCAGCGTACAGGGTTACACCGGGGAGCTGTTTTTT
CASSVQGYTGELFF
>TRBV5-1|-|TRBJ2-7|TRBD1
TGCGCCAGCAGCTTTGGACAGGCCTCCTACGAGCAGTACTTC
CASSFGQASYEQYF
>TRBV6-5|-|TRBJ2-5|-
TGTGCCAGCAGGGGTCCGGGGGGCCGGGAGACCCAGTACTTC
CASRGPGGRETQYF
>TRBV28|few|TRBJ2-7|TRBD1
TGTGCCAGCAGCGAATACGGGACAGGGTGGTACGAGCAGTACTTC
CASSEYGTGWYEQYF
>TRBV5-1|-|TRBJ2-5|TRBD1
TGCGCCAGCAGCCCCTTGACAGGGCAAGAGACCCAGTACTTC
CASSPLTGQETQYF
>TRBV5-4|-|TRBJ2-3|-
TGTGCCAGCAGCTTGCGTGCAGGGCGACCGAGGACAGATACGCAGTATTTT
CASSLRAGRPRTDTQYF
>TRBV19|-|TRBJ2-1|TRBD2
TGTGCCAGTACCCGAGGCATGCGGGAGATATACAATGAGCAGTTCTTC
CASTRGMREIYNEQFF
>TRBV5-6|-|TRBJ2-1|TRBD2
TGTGCCAGCAGCTCCGTCGTAGGGAGCGGGAGGACCTACAATGAGCAGTTCTTC
CASSSVVGSGRTYNEQFF
>TRBV15|-|TRBJ2-5|TRBD2
TGTGCCACCAGCAGAGATGTGGTTTACGGGGACTATAGAGGAGGCCCTACGTACTTC
CATSRDVVYGDYRGGPTYF
>TRBV20-1|-|TRBJ1-1|-
TGCAGTGCCCAGCGTTCAGGGGAAGCTTTCTTT
CSAQRSGEAFF
>TRBV9|-|TRBJ1-1|-
TGTGCCAGCAGCGCCCAGGGACAGAACACTGAAGCTTTCTTT
CASSAQGQNTEAFF
>TRBV13|few|TRBJ1-2|TRBD1
TGTGCCAGCAGCCGGGACAGGAAGATTTATGGCTACACCTTC
CASSRDRKIYGYTF
>TRBV7-8|-|TRBJ2-3|-
TGTGCCAGCAGCTTAGTGGCGGGGCAGGAAACAGATACGCAGTATTTT
CASSLVAGQETDTQYF
>TRBV11-2|-|TRBJ1-1|TRBD1
TGTGCCAGCAGCTTCGGACAGGGGGCGATGGCAGCTTTCTTT
CASSFGQGAMAAFF
>TRBV9|few|TRBJ2-2|TRBD2
TGTGCCAGCAGCGTTGCGGGGGGCAGGAGCACCGGGGAGCTGTTTTTT
CASSVAGGRSTGELFF
>TRBV27|-|TRBJ1-1|-
TGTGCCAGCAGTTTTGTGGGCATGAACACTGAAGCTTTCTTT
CASSFVGMNTEAFF
>TRBV19|once|TRBJ1-1|-
TGTGCCGTTAGTAGCGGTATGAACACTGAAGCTTTCTTT
CAVSSGMNTEAFF
>TRBV6-5|-|TRBJ1-2|-
TGTGCCAGCAGTTACTCGAATTTACGGGGGGGCTATGGCTACACCTTC
CASSYSNLRGGYGYTF
>TRBV19|few|TRBJ2-1|TRBD2
TGTGCCAGTAGCGCAGCGGGGAGCTACAATGAGCAGTTCTTC
CASSAAGSYNEQFF
>TRBV28|-|TRBJ1-6|TRBD1
TGTGCCAGCATTCCGGACAGGGAGGTATCACCCCTCCACTTT
CASIPDREVSPLHF
>TRBV4-2|-|TRBJ1-2|-
TGTGCCAGCAGCCAAGTAGAGGTCTATGGCTACACCTTC
CASSQVEVYGYTF
>TRBV5-8|-|TRBJ2-7|-
TGTGCCAGCAGCCTGTTTAGTGTCTCCTACGAGCAGTACTTC
CASSLFSVSYEQYF
>TRBV18|once|TRBJ2-7|TRBD1
TGTGCCAGCTCACCCCCCGGGACAGGCTACGAGCAGTACTTC
CASSPPGTGYEQYF
>TRBV18|-|TRBJ1-2|-
TGTGCCAGCTCACCTACGCAGGCAGGGCATGGCTACACCTTC
CASSPTQAGHGYTF
>TRBV18|-|TRBJ1-6|TRBD1
TGTGCCAGCTCACCATCGTTAGGACAGGGAGATTCACCCCTCCACTTT
CASSPSLGQGDSPLHF
>TRBV15|few|TRBJ1-3|-
TGTGCCACCAGCAAGTCACAGGGTATCGGAAACACCATATATTTT
CATSKSQGIGNTIYF
>TRBV7-6|-|TRBJ2-5|TRBD1
TGTGCCAGCAGCTTGGGGACAGGGGAAGAGACCCAGTACTTC
CASSLGTGEETQYF
>TRBV19|-|TRBJ2-1|TRBD2
TGTGCCAGTAGTATCAGCGGGAGCTCCTACAATGAGCAGTTCTTC
CASSISGSSYNEQFF
>TRBV5-1|-|TRBJ2-2|-
TGCGCCAGCAGCTTTACGCCGGGGAACACCGGGGAGCTGTTTTTT
CASSFTPGNTGELFF